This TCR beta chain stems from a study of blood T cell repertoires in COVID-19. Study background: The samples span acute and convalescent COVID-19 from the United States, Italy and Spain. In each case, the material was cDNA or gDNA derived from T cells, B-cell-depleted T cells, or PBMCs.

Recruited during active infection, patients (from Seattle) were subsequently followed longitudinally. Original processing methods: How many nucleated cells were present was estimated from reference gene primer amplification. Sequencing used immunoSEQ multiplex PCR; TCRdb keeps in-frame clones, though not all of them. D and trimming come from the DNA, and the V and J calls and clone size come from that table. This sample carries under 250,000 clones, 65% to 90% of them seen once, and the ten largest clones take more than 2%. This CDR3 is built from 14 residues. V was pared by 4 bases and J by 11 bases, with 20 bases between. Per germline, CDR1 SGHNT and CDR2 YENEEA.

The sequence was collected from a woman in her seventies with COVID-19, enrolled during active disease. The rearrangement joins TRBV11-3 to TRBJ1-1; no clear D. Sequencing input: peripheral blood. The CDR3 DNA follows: TGTGCCAGCAGCTGGGTGGAGGGCCCCGGATCCGCTTTCTTT. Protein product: CASSWVEGPGSAFF.